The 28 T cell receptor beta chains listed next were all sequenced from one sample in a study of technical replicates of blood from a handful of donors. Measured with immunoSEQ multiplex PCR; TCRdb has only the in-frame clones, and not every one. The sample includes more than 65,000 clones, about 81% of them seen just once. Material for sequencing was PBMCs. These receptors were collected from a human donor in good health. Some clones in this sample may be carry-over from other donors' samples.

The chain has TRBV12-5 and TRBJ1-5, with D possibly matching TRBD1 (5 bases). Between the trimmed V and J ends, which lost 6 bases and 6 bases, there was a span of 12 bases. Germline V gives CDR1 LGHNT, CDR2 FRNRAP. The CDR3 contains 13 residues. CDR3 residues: CASGREDGQPQHF. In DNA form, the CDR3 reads TGTGCTAGTGGCAGGGAGGACGGTCAGCCCCAGCATTTT.

This CDR3 is CASSLPVGDRETQYF. DNA of the CDR3: TGTGCCAGCAGCTTACCGGTAGGGGACAGAGAGACCCAGTACTTC. This chain connects TRBV7-2 to TRBJ2-5; 7 nucleotides match TRBD1. The germline V gene has CDR1 SGHTA and CDR2 FQGNSA. Germline trimming cut 2 bases from V and 4 bases from J; bases unmatched to any gene: 7. This CDR3 contains 15 residues.

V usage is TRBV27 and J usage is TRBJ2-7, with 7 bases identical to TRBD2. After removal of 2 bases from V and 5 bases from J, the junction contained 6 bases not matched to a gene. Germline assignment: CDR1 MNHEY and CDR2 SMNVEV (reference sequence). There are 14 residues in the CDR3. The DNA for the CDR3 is TGTGCCAGCAGTTTACGCGGGAGCGGCCACGAGCAGTACTTC. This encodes CASSLRGSGHEQYF.

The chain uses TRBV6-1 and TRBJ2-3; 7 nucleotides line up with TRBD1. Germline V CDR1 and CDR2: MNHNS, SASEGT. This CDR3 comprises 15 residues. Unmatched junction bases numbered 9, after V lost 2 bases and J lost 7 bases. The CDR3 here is CASSERQGVGYTQYF. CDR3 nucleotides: TGTGCCAGCAGTGAAAGGCAGGGGGTAGGGTATACGCAGTATTTT.

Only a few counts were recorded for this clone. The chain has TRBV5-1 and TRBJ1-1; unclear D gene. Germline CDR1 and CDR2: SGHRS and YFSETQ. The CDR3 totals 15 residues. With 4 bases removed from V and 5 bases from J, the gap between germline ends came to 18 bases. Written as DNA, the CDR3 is TGCGCCAGCAGCGTTGCGGCGGTATTCTCGACTGAAGCTTTCTTT. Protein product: CASSVAAVFSTEAFF. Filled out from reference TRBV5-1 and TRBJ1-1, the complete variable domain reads KAGVTQTPRYLIKTRGQQVTLSCSPISGHRSVSWYQQTPGQGLQFLFEYFSETQRNKGNFPGRFSGRQFSNSRSEMNVSTLELGDSALYLCASSVAAVFSTEAFFGQGTRLTVV.

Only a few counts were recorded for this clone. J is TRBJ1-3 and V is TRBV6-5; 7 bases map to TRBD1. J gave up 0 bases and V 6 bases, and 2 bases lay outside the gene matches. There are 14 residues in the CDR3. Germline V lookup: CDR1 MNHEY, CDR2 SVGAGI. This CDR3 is CASRNRGSGNTIYF. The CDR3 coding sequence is TGTGCCAGCAGGAACAGGGGCTCTGGAAACACCATATATTTT.

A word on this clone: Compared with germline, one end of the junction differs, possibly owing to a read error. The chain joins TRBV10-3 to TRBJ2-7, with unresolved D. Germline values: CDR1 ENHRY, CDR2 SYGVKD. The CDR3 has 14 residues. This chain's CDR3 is CALSPRGAVFEQYF. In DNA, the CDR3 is TGTGCCCTCAGCCCCCGAGGCGCGGTCTTCGAGCAGTACTTC.

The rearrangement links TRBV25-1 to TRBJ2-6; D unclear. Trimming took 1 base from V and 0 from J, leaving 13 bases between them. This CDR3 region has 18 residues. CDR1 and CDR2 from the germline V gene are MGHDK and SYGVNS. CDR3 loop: CASSEFRRKPSGANVLTF. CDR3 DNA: TGTGCCAGCAGTGAATTTAGAAGAAAACCCTCTGGGGCCAACGTCCTGACTTTC.

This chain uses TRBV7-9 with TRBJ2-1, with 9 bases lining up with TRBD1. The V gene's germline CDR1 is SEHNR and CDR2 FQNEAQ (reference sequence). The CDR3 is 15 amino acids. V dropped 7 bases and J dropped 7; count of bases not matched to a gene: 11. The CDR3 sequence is CASTHGGQGTNEQFF. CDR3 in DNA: TGTGCCAGCACCCATGGGGGACAGGGAACAAATGAGCAGTTCTTC.

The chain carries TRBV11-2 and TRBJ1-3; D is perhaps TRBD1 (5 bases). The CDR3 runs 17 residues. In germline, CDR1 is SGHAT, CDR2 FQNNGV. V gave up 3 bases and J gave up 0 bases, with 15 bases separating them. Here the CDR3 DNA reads TGTGCCAGCAGCTTTCAGTCCAATAGGGGCTCTGGAAACACCATATATTTT. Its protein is CASSFQSNRGSGNTIYF.

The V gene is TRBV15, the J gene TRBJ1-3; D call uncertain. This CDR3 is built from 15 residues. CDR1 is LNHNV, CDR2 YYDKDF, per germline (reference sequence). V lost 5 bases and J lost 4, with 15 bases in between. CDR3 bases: TGTGCCACCAGCCGAACGCACAGCAGGGGAAACACCATATATTTT. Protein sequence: CATSRTHSRGNTIYF.

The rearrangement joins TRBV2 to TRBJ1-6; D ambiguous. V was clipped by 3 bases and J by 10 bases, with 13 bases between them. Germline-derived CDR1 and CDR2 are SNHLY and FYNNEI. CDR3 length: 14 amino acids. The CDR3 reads CASSERVGSSPLHF. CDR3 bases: TGTGCCAGCAGTGAGAGGGTGGGCAGCTCACCCCTCCACTTT.

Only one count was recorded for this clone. This CDR3 reads CASSLPGIVDTQYF. CDR3 nucleotide sequence: TGTGCCAGCAGCTTACCAGGGATAGTAGATACGCAGTATTTT. This rearrangement joins TRBV7-9 to TRBJ2-3; D possibly corresponds to TRBD1 (5 bases). This CDR3 region has 14 residues. Looked up from germline, CDR1 is SEHNR and CDR2 is FQNEAQ (reference sequence). Trimming removed 2 bases from V and 5 bases from J, with 11 bases in between.

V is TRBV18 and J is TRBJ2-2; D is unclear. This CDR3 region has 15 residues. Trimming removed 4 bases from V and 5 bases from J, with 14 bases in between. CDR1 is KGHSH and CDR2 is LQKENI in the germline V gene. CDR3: CASSLGTARTGELFF. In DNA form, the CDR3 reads TGTGCCAGCTCACTTGGAACAGCTCGGACCGGGGAGCTGTTTTTT.

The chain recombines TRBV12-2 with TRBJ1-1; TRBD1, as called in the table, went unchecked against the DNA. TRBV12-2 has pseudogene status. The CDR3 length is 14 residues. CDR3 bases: TGTGCAAGTCGCTTAGCGTGGCTGGACACTGAAGCTTTCTTT. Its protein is CASRLAWLDTEAFF.

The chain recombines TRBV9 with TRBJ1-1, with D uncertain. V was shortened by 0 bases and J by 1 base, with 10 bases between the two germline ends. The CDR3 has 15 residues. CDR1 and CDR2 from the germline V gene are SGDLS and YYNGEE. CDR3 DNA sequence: TGTGCCAGCAGCGTAGACCCAGTCTGGAACACTGAAGCTTTCTTT. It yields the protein CASSVDPVWNTEAFF. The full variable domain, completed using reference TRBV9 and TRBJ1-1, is DSGVTQTPKHLITATGQRVTLRCSPRSGDLSVYWYQQSLDQGLQFLIQYYNGEERAKGNILERFSAQQFPDLHSELNLSSLELGDSALYFCASSVDPVWNTEAFFGQGTRLTVV.

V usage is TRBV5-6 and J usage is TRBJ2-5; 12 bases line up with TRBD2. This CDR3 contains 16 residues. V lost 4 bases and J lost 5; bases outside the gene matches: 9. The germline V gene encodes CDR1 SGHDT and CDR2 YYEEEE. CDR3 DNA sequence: TGTGCCAGCAGCCTCCTAGCGGGAGGGCCATGGGAGACCCAGTACTTC. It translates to CASSLLAGGPWETQYF.

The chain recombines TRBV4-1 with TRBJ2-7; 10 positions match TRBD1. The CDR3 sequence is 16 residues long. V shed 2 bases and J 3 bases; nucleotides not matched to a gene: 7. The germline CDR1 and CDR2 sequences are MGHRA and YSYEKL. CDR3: CASSQQTGGVLYEQYF. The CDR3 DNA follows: TGCGCCAGCAGCCAACAGACAGGGGGCGTCCTCTACGAGCAGTACTTC.

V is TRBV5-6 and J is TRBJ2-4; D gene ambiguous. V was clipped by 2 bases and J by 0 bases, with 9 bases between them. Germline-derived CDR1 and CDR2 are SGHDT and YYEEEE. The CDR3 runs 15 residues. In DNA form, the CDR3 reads TGTGCCAGCAGCTTAGGTCAGGTAGCCAAAAACATTCAGTACTTC. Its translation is CASSLGQVAKNIQYF.

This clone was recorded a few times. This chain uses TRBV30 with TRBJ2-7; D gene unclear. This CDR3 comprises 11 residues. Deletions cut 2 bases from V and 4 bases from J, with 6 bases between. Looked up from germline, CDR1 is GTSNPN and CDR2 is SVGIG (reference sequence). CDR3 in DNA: TGTGCCTGGAGTTTTAGTTACGAGCAGTACTTC. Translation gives CAWSFSYEQYF. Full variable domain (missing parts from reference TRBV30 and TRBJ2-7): SQTIHQWPATLVQPVGSPLSLECTVEGTSNPNLYWYRQAAGRGLQLLFYSVGIGQISSEVPQNLSASRPQDRQFILSSKKLLLSDSGFYLCAWSFSYEQYFGPGTRLTVT.

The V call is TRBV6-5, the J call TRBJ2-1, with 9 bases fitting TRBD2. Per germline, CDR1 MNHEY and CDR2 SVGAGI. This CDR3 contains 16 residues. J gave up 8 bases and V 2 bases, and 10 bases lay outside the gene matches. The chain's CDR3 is CASSYLDGGGAYEQFF. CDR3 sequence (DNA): TGTGCCAGCAGTTACCTCGATGGCGGGGGGGCCTATGAGCAGTTCTTC.

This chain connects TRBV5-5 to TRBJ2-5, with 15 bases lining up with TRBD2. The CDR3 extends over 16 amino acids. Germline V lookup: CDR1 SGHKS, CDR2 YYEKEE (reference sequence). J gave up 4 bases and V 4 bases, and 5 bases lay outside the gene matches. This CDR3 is CASSGGTSGRSETQYF. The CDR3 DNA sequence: TGTGCCAGCAGCGGCGGGACTAGCGGGAGGTCAGAGACCCAGTACTTC.

Written as DNA, the CDR3 is TGCGCCAGCAGCCAAGATTTCGGGAGGTACCAAGAGACCCAGTACTTC. Translation: CASSQDFGRYQETQYF. J is TRBJ2-5 and V is TRBV4-1, with 7 bases fitting TRBD2. J was trimmed by 0 bases and V by 0 bases; bases with no gene match: 4. In germline, CDR1 is MGHRA, CDR2 YSYEKL. This CDR3 has 16 amino acids.

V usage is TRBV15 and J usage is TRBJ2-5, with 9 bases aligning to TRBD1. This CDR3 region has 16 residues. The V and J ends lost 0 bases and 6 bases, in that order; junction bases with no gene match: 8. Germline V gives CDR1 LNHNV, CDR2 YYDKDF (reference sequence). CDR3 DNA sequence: TGTGCCACCAGCAGAGATCTCGGACAGGGGAGGAAGACCCAGTACTTC. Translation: CATSRDLGQGRKTQYF. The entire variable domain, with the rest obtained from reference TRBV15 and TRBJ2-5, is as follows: DAMVIQNPRYQVTQFGKPVTLSCSQTLNHNVMYWYQQKSSQAPKLLFHYYDKDFNNEADTPDNFQSRRPNTSFCFLDIRSPGLGDTAMYLCATSRDLGQGRKTQYFGPGTRLLVL.

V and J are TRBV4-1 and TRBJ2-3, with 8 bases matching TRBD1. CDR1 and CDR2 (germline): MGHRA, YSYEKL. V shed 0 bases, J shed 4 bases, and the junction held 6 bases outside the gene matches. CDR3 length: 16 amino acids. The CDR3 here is CASSQERQGSPDTQYF. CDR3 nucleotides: TGCGCCAGCAGCCAAGAACGACAGGGGTCCCCAGATACGCAGTATTTT.

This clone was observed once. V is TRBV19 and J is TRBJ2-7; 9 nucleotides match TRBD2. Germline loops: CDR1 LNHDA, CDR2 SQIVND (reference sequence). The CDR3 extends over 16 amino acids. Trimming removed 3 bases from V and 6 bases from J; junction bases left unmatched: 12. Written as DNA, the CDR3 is TGTGCCAGTAGTATCGCGGGTGCGGGAGGGCCGGGCGAGCAGTACTTC. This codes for CASSIAGAGGPGEQYF. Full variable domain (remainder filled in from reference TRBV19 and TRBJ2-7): DGGITQSPKYLFRKEGQNVTLSCEQNLNHDAMYWYRQDPGQGLRLIYYSQIVNDFQKGDIAEGYSVSREKKESFPLTVTSAQKNPTAFYLCASSIAGAGGPGEQYFGPGTRLTVT.

Here the CDR3 DNA reads TGTGCCAGCAGCCAGGGACTAGCGGGGGGCAATGAGCAGTTCTTC. This gives the protein CASSQGLAGGNEQFF. V usage is TRBV6-5 and J usage is TRBJ2-1; 15 nucleotides agree with TRBD2. There are 15 residues in the CDR3. CDR1 and CDR2 from the germline V gene are MNHEY and SVGAGI. Germline trimming cut 6 bases from V and 6 bases from J; bases unmatched to any gene: 3.

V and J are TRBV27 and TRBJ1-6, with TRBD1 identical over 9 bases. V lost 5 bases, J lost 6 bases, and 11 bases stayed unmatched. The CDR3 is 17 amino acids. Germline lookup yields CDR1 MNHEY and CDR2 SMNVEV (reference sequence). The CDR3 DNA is TGTGCCAGCAGTAAAGCCCGGGACAGGGTTGGTAATTCACCCCTCCACTTT. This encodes CASSKARDRVGNSPLHF.